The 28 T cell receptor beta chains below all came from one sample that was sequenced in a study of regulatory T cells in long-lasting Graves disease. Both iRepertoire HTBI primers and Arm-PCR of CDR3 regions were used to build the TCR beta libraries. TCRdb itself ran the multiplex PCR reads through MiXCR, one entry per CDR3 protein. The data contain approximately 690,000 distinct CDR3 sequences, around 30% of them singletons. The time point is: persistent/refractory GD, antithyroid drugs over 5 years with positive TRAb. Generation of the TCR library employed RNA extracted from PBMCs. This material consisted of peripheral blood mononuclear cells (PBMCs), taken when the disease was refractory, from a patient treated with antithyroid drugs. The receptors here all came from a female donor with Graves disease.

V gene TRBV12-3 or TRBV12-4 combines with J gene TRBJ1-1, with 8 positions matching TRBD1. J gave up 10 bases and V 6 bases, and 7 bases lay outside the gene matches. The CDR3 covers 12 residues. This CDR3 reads CASRLTGAGAFF. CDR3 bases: TGTGCCAGCAGATTGACAGGGGCCGGAGCTTTCTTT.

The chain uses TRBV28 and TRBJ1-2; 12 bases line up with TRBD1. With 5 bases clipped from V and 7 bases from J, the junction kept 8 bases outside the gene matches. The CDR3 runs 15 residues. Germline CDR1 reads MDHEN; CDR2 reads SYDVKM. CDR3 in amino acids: CASSPPGQGAGGYTF. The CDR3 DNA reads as TGTGCCAGCAGTCCGCCGGGACAGGGGGCGGGTGGCTACACCTTC.

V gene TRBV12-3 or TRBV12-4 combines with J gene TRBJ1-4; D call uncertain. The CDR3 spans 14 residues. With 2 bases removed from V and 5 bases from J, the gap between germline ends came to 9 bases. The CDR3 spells CASSLSQHNEKLFF. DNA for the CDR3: TGTGCCAGCAGTTTATCCCAGCACAATGAAAAACTGTTTTTT.

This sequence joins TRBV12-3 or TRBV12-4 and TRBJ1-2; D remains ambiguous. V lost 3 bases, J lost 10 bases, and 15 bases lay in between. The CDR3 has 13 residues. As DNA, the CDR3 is TGTGCCAGCAGTTTTCGGCCGGTTTATTTCTACACCTTC. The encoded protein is CASSFRPVYFYTF.

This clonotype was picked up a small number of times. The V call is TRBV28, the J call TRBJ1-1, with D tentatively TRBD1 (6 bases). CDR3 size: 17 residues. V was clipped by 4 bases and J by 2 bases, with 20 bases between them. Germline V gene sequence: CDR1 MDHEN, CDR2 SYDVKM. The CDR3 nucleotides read TGTGCCAGCAGTTCCCCAATCCAAGGGGGGGCCAACACTGAAGCTTTCTTT. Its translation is CASSSPIQGGANTEAFF.

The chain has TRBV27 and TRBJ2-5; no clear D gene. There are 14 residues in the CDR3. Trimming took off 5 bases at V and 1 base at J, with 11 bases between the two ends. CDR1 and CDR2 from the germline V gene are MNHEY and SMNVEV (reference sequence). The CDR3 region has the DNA TGTGCCAGCAGTCTGAGACAAATCCAAGAGACCCAGTACTTC. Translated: CASSLRQIQETQYF.

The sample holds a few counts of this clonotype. The CDR3 loop is CASSLFRHF. As DNA, the CDR3 is TGCGCCAGCAGCTTGTTTCGACATTTT. This chain connects TRBV5-1 to TRBJ1-5; D not certain. V lost 1 base and J lost 16, with 6 bases in between. There are 9 residues in the CDR3. CDR1 is SGHRS and CDR2 is YFSETQ in the germline V gene.

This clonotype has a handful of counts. CDR3 DNA sequence: TGTGCCACCAGCAGAGCCCCAGGGATTCGGACGGTTCCCCAGCATTTT. Amino acids: CATSRAPGIRTVPQHF. The chain couples TRBV15 to TRBJ1-5, with D tentatively TRBD1 (5 bases). The CDR3 is made up of 16 amino acids. Germline CDR1 is LNHNV and CDR2 is YYDKDF (reference sequence). With 1 base removed from V and 10 bases from J, the gap between germline ends came to 20 bases.

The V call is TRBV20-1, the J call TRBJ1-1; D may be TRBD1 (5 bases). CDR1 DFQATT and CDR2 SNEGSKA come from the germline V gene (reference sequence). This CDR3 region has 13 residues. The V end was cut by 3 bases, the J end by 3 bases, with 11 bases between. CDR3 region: CSASFRGDTEAFF. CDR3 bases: TGCAGTGCTAGTTTTCGGGGGGACACTGAAGCTTTCTTT.

The CDR3 is CASSLGLAGLQYF. CDR3 bases: TGTGCCAGCAGCTTAGGACTAGCGGGACTGCAGTACTTC. V gene TRBV7-2 combines with J gene TRBJ2-7, with 11 bases matching TRBD2. Trimming took 1 base from V and 9 from J; bases not matched to a gene: 2. Looked up from germline, CDR1 is SGHTA and CDR2 is FQGNSA. The CDR3 has 13 residues.

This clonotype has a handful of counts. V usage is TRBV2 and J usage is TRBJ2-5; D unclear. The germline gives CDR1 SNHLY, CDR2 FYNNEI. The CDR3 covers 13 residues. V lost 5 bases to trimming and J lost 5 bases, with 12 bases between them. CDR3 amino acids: CASSYSPVETQYF. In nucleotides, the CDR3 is TGTGCCAGCAGTTACAGCCCGGTGGAGACCCAGTACTTC.

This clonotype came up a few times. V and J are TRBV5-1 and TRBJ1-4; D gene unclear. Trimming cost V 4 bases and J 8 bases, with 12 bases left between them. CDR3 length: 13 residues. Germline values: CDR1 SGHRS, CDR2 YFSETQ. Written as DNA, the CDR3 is TGCGCCAGCAGCGCGCTCTCAAGGGAAAAACTGTTTTTT. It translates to CASSALSREKLFF.

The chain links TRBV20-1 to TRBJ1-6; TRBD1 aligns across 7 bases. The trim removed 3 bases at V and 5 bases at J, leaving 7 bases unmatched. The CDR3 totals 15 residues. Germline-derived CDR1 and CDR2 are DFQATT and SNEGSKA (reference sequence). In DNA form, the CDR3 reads TGCAGTGCTAGGAGGAGGGGGCTGGATAATTCACCCCTCCACTTT. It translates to CSARRRGLDNSPLHF.

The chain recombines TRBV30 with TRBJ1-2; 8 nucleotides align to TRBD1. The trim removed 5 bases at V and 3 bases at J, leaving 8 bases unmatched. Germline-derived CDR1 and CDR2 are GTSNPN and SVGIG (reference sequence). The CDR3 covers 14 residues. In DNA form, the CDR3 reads TGTGCCTGGCACCCCGGGACAGGAGACTATGGCTACACCTTC. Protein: CAWHPGTGDYGYTF. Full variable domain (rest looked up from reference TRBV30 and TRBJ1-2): SQTIHQWPATLVQPVGSPLSLECTVEGTSNPNLYWYRQAAGRGLQLLFYSVGIGQISSEVPQNLSASRPQDRQFILSSKKLLLSDSGFYLCAWHPGTGDYGYTFGSGTRLTVV.

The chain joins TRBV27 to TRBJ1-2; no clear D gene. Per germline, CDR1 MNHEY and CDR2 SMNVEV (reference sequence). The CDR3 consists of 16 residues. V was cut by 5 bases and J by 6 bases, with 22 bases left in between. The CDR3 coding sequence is TGTGCCAGCAGTCCCCTTTTGCCGGGGAGGTCGGATGGCTACACCTTC. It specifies CASSPLLPGRSDGYTF.

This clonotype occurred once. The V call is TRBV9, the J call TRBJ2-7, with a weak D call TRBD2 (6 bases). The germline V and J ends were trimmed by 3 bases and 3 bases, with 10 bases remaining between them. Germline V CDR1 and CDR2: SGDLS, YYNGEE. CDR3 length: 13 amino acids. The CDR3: CASSGGVDYEQYF. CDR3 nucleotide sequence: TGTGCCAGCAGCGGGGGGGTGGACTACGAGCAGTACTTC.

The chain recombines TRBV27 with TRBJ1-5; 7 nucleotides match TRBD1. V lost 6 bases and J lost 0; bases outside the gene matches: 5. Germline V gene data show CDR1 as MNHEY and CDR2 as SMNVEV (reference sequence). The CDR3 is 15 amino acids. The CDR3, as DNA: TGTGCCAGCAGGCAGGGGGGTTATAGCAATCAGCCCCAGCATTTT. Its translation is CASRQGGYSNQPQHF.

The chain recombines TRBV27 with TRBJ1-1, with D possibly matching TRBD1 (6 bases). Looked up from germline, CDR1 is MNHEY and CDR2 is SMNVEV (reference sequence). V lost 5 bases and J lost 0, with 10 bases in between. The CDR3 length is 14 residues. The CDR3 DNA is TGTGCCAGCAGTGAGGACAGCATGAACACTGAAGCTTTCTTT. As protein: CASSEDSMNTEAFF.

The CDR3 DNA is TGTGCCTGGAGTAGGGAGGCGGACTATGGCTACACCTTC. The encoded protein is CAWSREADYGYTF. The chain is built from TRBV30 and TRBJ1-2; D uncertain. The CDR3 is 13 residues long. V gave up 2 bases and J gave up 3 bases, with 10 bases separating them. Germline-derived CDR1 and CDR2 are GTSNPN and SVGIG (reference sequence).

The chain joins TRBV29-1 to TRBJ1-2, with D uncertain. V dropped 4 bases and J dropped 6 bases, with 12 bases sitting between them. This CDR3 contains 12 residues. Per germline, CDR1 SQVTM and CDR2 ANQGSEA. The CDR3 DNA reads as TGCAGCGTTGCCGAGGGTGACAATGGCTACACCTTC. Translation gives CSVAEGDNGYTF.

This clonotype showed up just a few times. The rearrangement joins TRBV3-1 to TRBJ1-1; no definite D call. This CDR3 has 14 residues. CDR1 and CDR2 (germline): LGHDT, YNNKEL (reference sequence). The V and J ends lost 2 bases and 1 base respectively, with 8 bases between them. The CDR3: CASSQPGPNTEAFF. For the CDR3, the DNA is TGTGCCAGCAGCCAACCCGGCCCGAACACTGAAGCTTTCTTT.

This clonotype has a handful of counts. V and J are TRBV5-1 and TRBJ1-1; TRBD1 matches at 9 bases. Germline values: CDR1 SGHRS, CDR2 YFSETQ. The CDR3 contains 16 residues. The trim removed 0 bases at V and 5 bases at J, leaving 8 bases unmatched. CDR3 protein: CASSLVTGGRETEAFF. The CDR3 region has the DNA TGCGCCAGCAGCTTGGTGACAGGGGGGAGAGAAACTGAAGCTTTCTTT.

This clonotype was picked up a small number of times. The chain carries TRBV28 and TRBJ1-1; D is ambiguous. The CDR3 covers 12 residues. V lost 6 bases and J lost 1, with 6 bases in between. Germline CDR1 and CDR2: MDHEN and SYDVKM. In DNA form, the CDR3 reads TGTGCCAGCAGAACTACGAACACTGAAGCTTTCTTT. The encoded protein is CASRTTNTEAFF.

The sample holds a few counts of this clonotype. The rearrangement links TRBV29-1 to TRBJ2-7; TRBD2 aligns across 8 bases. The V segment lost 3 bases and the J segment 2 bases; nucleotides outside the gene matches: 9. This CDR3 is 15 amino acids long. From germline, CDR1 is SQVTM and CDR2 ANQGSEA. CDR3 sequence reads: CSVDSSSGFTYEQYF. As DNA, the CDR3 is TGCAGCGTTGACTCGTCTAGCGGGTTTACCTACGAGCAGTACTTC.

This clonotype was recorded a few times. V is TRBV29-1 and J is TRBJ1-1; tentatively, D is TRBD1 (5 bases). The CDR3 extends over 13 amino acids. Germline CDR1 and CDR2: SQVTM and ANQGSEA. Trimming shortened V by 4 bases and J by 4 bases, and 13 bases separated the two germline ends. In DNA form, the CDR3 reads TGCAGCGTTGCAGGGAGGGCGGGCACTGAAGCTTTCTTT. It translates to CSVAGRAGTEAFF.

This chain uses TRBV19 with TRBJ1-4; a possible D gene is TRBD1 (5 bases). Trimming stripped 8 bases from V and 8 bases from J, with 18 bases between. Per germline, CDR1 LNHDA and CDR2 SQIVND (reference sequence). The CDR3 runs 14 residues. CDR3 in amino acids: CASGSSGFGEKLFF. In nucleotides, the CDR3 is TGTGCCAGTGGATCCTCAGGGTTCGGCGAAAAACTGTTTTTT.

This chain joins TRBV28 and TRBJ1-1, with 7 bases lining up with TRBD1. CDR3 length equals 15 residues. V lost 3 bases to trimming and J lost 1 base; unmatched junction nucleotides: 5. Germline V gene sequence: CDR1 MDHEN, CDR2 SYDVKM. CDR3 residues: CASSLAGGKNTEAFF. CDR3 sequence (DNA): TGTGCCAGCAGTTTGGCAGGGGGTAAGAACACTGAAGCTTTCTTT.

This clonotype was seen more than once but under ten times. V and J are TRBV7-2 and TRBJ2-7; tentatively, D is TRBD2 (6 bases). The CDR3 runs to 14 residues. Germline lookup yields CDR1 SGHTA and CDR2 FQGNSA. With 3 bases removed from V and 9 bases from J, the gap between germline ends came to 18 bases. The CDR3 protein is CASSLTTRGGVQYF. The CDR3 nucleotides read TGTGCCAGCAGCTTGACCACCCGGGGAGGTGTGCAGTACTTC.